Sequencing of this T cell receptor (beta chain) was carried out in a study of post-analysis software for immune sequencing data (dated by TCRdb to about 2015). The study in broad terms: Disease courses on record covered relapsing-remitting, secondary progressive and progressive-relapsing multiple sclerosis, though some patients had no subtype annotation. The patient repertoires were compared against approximately eleven previously published healthy control repertoires obtained from donors aged about 6 to 28 years. A subset of samples was prepared in parallel using single-end sample barcoding, then pooled and co-amplified after Illumina adapter ligation.

TCR beta repertoires were profiled from peripheral blood of roughly 13 young patients with multiple sclerosis to demonstrate the VDJtools post-analysis software. The multiple sclerosis patients were children and adolescents ranging in age from roughly 6 to 15 years. V is clipped by 3 bases and J by 2 bases, and the sequence between their germline boundaries is 14 bases long. Measured from the cysteine to the phenylalanine, the CDR3 is 16 residues long. The sequence is cut down to CDR3 DNA, 48 bases in frame from base 1. CDR1 and CDR2, per the germline V gene (reference sequence), are WNHNN and SYGVQD. The library relied on PCR. The reads were generated on an Illumina HiSeq 2500. To reduce PCR and sequencing biases, unique molecular identifiers were built into the TCR beta cDNA libraries. Per 1 to 10 million input T cells, approximately 500,000 cDNA molecules were obtained, such that each molecule approximated one T cell. The patient libraries were prepared and sequenced with the same protocol used for the earlier healthy control dataset. Within a given batch, samples were prepared together, multiplexed and sequenced on the same HiSeq lane. The authors processed their data as follows. MIGEC handled the raw barcoded reads, throwing out single-read molecular identifier groups before consensus assembly and CDR3 extraction. Clonotype tables were post-analysed with VDJtools, and diversity was normalized by down-sampling all datasets to the smallest sample size. Repertoire overlap clustering matched CDR3 amino acid but not nucleotide sequences to correct batch-related cross-sample contamination. TCRdb ran its own pipeline on the public reads, namely fastp trimming at Q25 and MiXCR clone calling, and kept in-frame beta chains. Rows with one shared CDR3 protein collapse into an entry with the most common genes and DNA. None of the V and J calls come from the authors' own analysis; TCRdb made them. The sample profile shows about 200,000 distinct CDR3 sequences; 29% of them were found once. The ten top clones hold nearly 3.5% of the sample.

What the research found in general, with its limitations: The multiple sclerosis patient group was slightly younger than the control group. Patients showed significantly higher frequencies than controls for five TRBV segments, among them TRBV5-6, TRBV5-1 and TRBV20-1. Strong co-clustering of samples prepared in the same batch was shown by direct clustering with F measure, prompting a batch-effect correction. Multiple sclerosis patients had significantly lower normalized Chao1 diversity than controls, a result that suggests substantial peripheral T-cell clonal expansion.

Remarks on this clonotype: Its recognized antigen is unknown. No per-base quality is available; no much larger clone lies one base away.

The receptor chain draws on TRBV10-1 and TRBJ2-1, with no reliable assignment of the D segment. The TCR sequence derives from a girl aged 2 to 17 with multiple sclerosis. Material for sequencing was blood. Here is the DNA: TGCGCCAGCAGTGACGGAGCCAACCTGCCCTACAATGAGCAGTTCTTC. Translated, this gives CASSDGANLPYNEQFF.